Below, 20 T cell receptor beta chains from the same sample are listed, as sequenced in a study of quantifying T cell responses using KT2 cells. As for the study in general: RNA was reverse transcribed with TCR alpha and beta constant-region primers.

The cDNA 3' end received a ligated oligonucleotide with a UMI. An equimolar mix of RC1.1 and RC1.2 primed the beta chain across TRBC1 and TRBC2. Each CDR3 protein gets one entry after TCRdb re-called the UMI-ligation and nested PCR reads with MiXCR. This table holds 31,000 or so distinct CDR3 sequences, around 10% found once. Sequencing input: PBMCs spiked with cells of the T cell clone KT2. The source of these receptors is a human donor.

This clonotype was counted only a few times. This chain connects TRBV6-5 to TRBJ2-3, with a possible D match to TRBD1 (5 bases). CDR1 MNHEY and CDR2 SVGAGI come from the germline V gene. The CDR3 extends over 15 amino acids. The germline V and J ends were trimmed by 5 bases and 4 bases, with 16 bases remaining between them. CDR3 sequence (DNA): TGTGCCAGCAGTATGATCAGGGATGACGCAGATACGCAGTATTTT. This encodes CASSMIRDDADTQYF.

This clonotype turned up a few times. The chain has TRBV29-1 and TRBJ2-7; D remains unclear. This CDR3 is built from 10 residues. Germline CDR1 reads SQVTM; CDR2 reads ANQGSEA. Between the trimmed V and J ends, which lost 6 bases and 6 bases, there was a span of 9 bases. CDR3 in DNA: TGCAGCGTGGACGGTCCCGAGCAGTACTTC. Translating it yields CSVDGPEQYF.

This clonotype was picked up a small number of times. The V call is TRBV4-1, the J call TRBJ1-2; tentative D call: TRBD1 (5 bases). Germline V gives CDR1 MGHRA, CDR2 YSYEKL. There are 14 residues in the CDR3. V was clipped by 2 bases and J by 3 bases, with 10 bases between them. The CDR3 protein is CASSQSTAYYGYTF. The CDR3 bases are TGCGCCAGCAGCCAATCGACAGCCTACTATGGCTACACCTTC.

This clonotype was counted a single time. At one end the junction does not follow the germline gene, possibly because of a read error. The genes are TRBV12-3 or TRBV12-4 and TRBJ2-7; possible D gene TRBD1, 6 bases. This CDR3 spans 13 amino acids. The CDR3: CASRLAHREYQYF. CDR3 bases: TGTGCCAGCAGATTAGCCCACAGGGAATATCAGTACTTC.

This clonotype was seen a handful of times. J is TRBJ2-7 and V is TRBV12-3 or TRBV12-4; D is perhaps TRBD1 (6 bases). The CDR3 totals 14 residues. Trimming left V 3 bases short and J 0 bases short, with 9 bases between. This CDR3 reads CASSLQGSSYEQYF. As DNA, the CDR3 is TGTGCCAGCAGTTTGCAGGGGAGCTCCTACGAGCAGTACTTC.

The V gene is TRBV6-5, the J gene TRBJ2-2; no definite D call. Germline V gene data show CDR1 as MNHEY and CDR2 as SVGAGI. The CDR3 consists of 14 residues. Trimming removed 4 bases at V and 1 base at J, with 7 bases between. The CDR3 coding sequence is TGTGCCAGCAGTTCCCGGTGGAACACCGGGGAGCTGTTTTTT. Its translation is CASSSRWNTGELFF.

This clonotype came up a few times. J is TRBJ1-6 and V is TRBV7-2; the D gene is possibly TRBD1 (5 bases). The V and J ends lost 5 bases and 8 bases respectively, with 10 bases between them. The germline gives CDR1 SGHTA, CDR2 FQGNSA. This CDR3 contains 13 residues. The CDR3 coding sequence is TGTGCCAGCAGCGGGACTCGATATTCACCCCTCCACTTT. Amino acid sequence: CASSGTRYSPLHF. The complete variable domain, with remaining parts taken from reference TRBV7-2 and TRBJ1-6, reads GAGVSQSPSNKVTEKGKDVELRCDPISGHTALYWYRQSLGQGLEFLIYFQGNSAPDKSGLPSDRFSAERTGGSVSTLTIQRTQQEDSAVYLCASSGTRYSPLHFGNGTRLTVT.

This clonotype has a handful of counts. The V gene is TRBV6-1, the J gene TRBJ1-5, with D possibly matching TRBD1 (5 bases). This CDR3 has 14 residues. V lost 5 bases, J lost 6 bases, and 14 bases lay in between. Germline lookup yields CDR1 MNHNS and CDR2 SASEGT. CDR3 DNA sequence: TGTGCCAGCAGTTATACAGGAGTGAGTCAGCCCCAGCATTTT. Translation gives CASSYTGVSQPQHF.

This clonotype showed up just a few times. The genes are TRBV4-1 and TRBJ1-2, with a tentative D call TRBD1 (5 bases). Germline V gene sequence: CDR1 MGHRA, CDR2 YSYEKL. Trimming left V 3 bases short and J 8 bases short, with 16 bases between. The CDR3 length is 14 residues. CDR3 protein: CASSQEIGTYGYTF. The CDR3 coding sequence is TGCGCCAGCAGCCAGGAAATCGGGACGTACGGCTACACCTTC.

In its sample, this clonotype was seen many times. The chain employs TRBV12-3 or TRBV12-4 and TRBJ2-1; D is ambiguous. This CDR3 has 14 residues. With 4 bases removed from V and 3 bases from J, the gap between germline ends came to 10 bases. The CDR3 bases are TGTGCCAGCAGTTCTGGCGTCGGCTACAATGAGCAGTTCTTC. The encoded protein is CASSSGVGYNEQFF.

This clonotype was observed at least ten times. The chain employs TRBV20-1 and TRBJ1-5; tentatively, D is TRBD1 (5 bases). The germline V gene encodes CDR1 DFQATT and CDR2 SNEGSKA (reference sequence). The V end lost 2 bases, the J end lost 2 bases, and 10 bases lay between the germline ends. The CDR3 is 14 residues long. CDR3 in amino acids: CSARPGSGNQPQHF. The DNA of the CDR3 is TGCAGTGCTAGACCAGGGAGCGGCAATCAGCCCCAGCATTTT.

In this sample, this clonotype turned up many times. This sequence joins TRBV29-1 and TRBJ2-1; 9 bases are shared with TRBD1. V dropped 6 bases and J dropped 4; count of bases not matched to a gene: 4. The CDR3 has 13 amino acids. Per the germline V gene, CDR1 is SQVTM and CDR2 is ANQGSEA. The CDR3 region has the DNA TGCAGCGTATCGGGACAGGGATACAATGAGCAGTTCTTC. Its protein product is CSVSGQGYNEQFF.

The chain is built from TRBV9 and TRBJ2-3; TRBD2 matches 10 bases. Germline V gene lookup returns CDR1 SGDLS and CDR2 YYNGEE. The CDR3 consists of 17 residues. The J segment lost 6 bases and the V segment lost 0 bases, leaving 10 bases of the junction unmatched. The CDR3 loop reads CASSVAAGGFGMDTQYF. The CDR3 nucleotides read TGTGCCAGCAGCGTAGCAGCGGGAGGGTTTGGTATGGATACGCAGTATTTT.

This clonotype has only a few counts. The V call is TRBV5-1, the J call TRBJ2-1, with a tentative D call TRBD2 (6 bases). The V end was cut by 0 bases, the J end by 1 base, with 11 bases between. The CDR3 runs 16 residues. Per the germline V gene, CDR1 is SGHRS and CDR2 is YFSETQ. CDR3 loop: CASSLGTGASYNEQFF. CDR3 nucleotides: TGCGCCAGCAGCTTGGGGACGGGAGCGTCCTACAATGAGCAGTTCTTC.

The chain has TRBV5-1 and TRBJ1-1; D is unresolved. The CDR3 covers 13 residues. Germline values: CDR1 SGHRS, CDR2 YFSETQ. The V gene lost 1 base and the J gene lost 1 base, with 5 bases spanning the gap. CDR3 amino acids: CASSLFKNTEAFF. The CDR3 DNA sequence: TGCGCCAGCAGCTTGTTCAAGAACACTGAAGCTTTCTTT.

The chain carries TRBV20-1 and TRBJ2-5; no clear D gene. Germline CDR1 is DFQATT and CDR2 is SNEGSKA (reference sequence). CDR3 length equals 12 residues. V shed 5 bases and J shed 7 bases, with 14 bases lying between them. The CDR3 sequence: CSASFTPATQYF. The CDR3, as DNA: TGCAGTGCTTCTTTCACCCCGGCGACCCAGTACTTC.

This clonotype was observed a few times. V is TRBV20-1 and J is TRBJ2-1; no clear D gene. The germline V gene has CDR1 DFQATT and CDR2 SNEGSKA (reference sequence). The CDR3 has 11 residues. Trimming took off 6 bases at V and 4 bases at J, with 7 bases between the two ends. The chain's CDR3 is CSATFYNEQFF. The CDR3 nucleotides are TGCAGTGCCACCTTTTACAATGAGCAGTTCTTC.

There are a few counts of this clonotype. The J gene is TRBJ2-7, the V gene TRBV6-2 or TRBV6-3; TRBD1 matches 7 bases. This CDR3 is built from 12 residues. V was clipped by 10 bases and J by 2 bases; unmatched bases: 5. Per the germline V gene, CDR1 is MNHEY and CDR2 is SVGEGT. The CDR3 coding sequence is TGTGCCACCGTGGGACAGACCTACGAGCAGTACTTC. The encoded protein is CATVGQTYEQYF.

This clonotype was counted many times. The chain joins TRBV20-1 to TRBJ2-1; D unclear. The CDR3 is 13 amino acids. With 3 bases removed from V and 0 bases from J, the gap between germline ends came to 6 bases. Germline V gives CDR1 DFQATT, CDR2 SNEGSKA (reference sequence). CDR3 DNA: TGCAGTGCTAGCATTAGCTCCTACAATGAGCAGTTCTTC. It codes for CSASISSYNEQFF.

The table lists this clonotype with a few counts. V is TRBV7-3 and J is TRBJ2-3; D not certain. Germline V gene data show CDR1 as SGHTA and CDR2 as FQGTGA. This CDR3 contains 11 residues. V gave up 4 bases and J gave up 5 bases, with 4 bases separating them. CDR3 loop: CASSSRDTQYF. The CDR3 DNA is TGTGCCAGCAGCTCGAGAGATACGCAGTATTTT.